This TCR beta chain was recorded in a study of cytomegalovirus exposure and HLA in healthy donors. Study-wide points: The majority of TCR sequences were rare, yet some public TCRs appeared in many donors.

In regard to this clone: Its cognate antigen is unknown.

The PCR employed 60 Vbeta primers together with 13 Jbeta primers. Some clones are missing from TCRdb's copy, which holds only in-frame ones; the method was immunoSEQ multiplex PCR. The sample includes more than 150,000 clones, about 80% seen only once; the top ten take approximately 6.3%. Looked up from germline, CDR1 is SGHTA and CDR2 is FQGNSA. Trimming pared 2 bases from V and 0 bases from J, leaving 14 bases between. The CDR3 loop spans 16 amino acids. This chain connects TRBV7-2 to TRBJ2-7; D is possibly TRBD2 (6 bases). This clonotype was obtained from a woman between 50 and 59 years old in good health and CMV-seropositive. Sequenced: PBMCs. The CDR3 is CASSLSVAGSSYEQYF. CDR3 bases: TGTGCCAGCAGCTTATCTGTGGCGGGAAGCTCCTACGAGCAGTACTTC.